These T cell receptor beta chains were read from a single sample in a study of T cells in Graves' hyperthyroidism and ophthalmopathy. TCRdb reprocessed the multiplex PCR reads via MiXCR and lists one record per CDR3 protein. The sample comprises a few hundred thousand distinct CDR3 sequences, 15% to 18% of which are singletons, and about 30% rests with the top ten. Sequencing was carried out using blood. The receptors shown here come from a woman between 18 and 29 years old with Graves' hyperthyroidism that later progressed to Graves' ophthalmopathy. Both conserved end residues are part of each CDR3. The order of the fields is V gene, D gene, J gene, CDR3 protein. A D gene is named only where the DNA matches it firmly.

TRBV19	NA	TRBJ2-1	CASSIETIWATEQFF
TRBV7-9	NA	TRBJ2-7	CASSSRTGSNEQYF
TRBV20-1	NA	TRBJ2-3	CSANKGATDTQYF
TRBV5-5	NA	TRBJ2-5	CASSYPATQETQYF
TRBV12-3/TRBV12-4	NA	TRBJ2-7	CASSLGSRVYEQYF
TRBV7-3	TRBD2	TRBJ2-2	CASSLRPSGRAGELFF
TRBV7-9	NA	TRBJ1-2	CASSLGGSHYGYTF
TRBV30	TRBD1	TRBJ1-2	CAWIDDGTAYGYTF
TRBV6-5	NA	TRBJ2-1	CASSYSLEGPSYNEQFF
TRBV2	TRBD2	TRBJ2-1	CASSEGLAGEDEQFF
TRBV5-6	NA	TRBJ2-1	CASYEGGVSEQFF
TRBV19	NA	TRBJ2-5	CASGSGYQETQYF
TRBV6-5	TRBD1	TRBJ2-7	CASSYSTGGPLEQYF
TRBV18	TRBD1	TRBJ1-1	CASSPWDRTEAFF
TRBV5-8	NA	TRBJ1-5	CASSFGQGAHSNQPQHF
TRBV20-1	TRBD2	TRBJ2-5	CSASEITSGRGWETQYF
TRBV27	NA	TRBJ2-3	CASSITVGGLTDTQYF
TRBV7-2	TRBD2	TRBJ2-1	CASSLGLAGGNNEQFF
TRBV7-9	NA	TRBJ2-7	CASSFGGTGYEQYF
TRBV19	TRBD1	TRBJ1-1	CASSRDRGPPLKAEAFF
TRBV27	TRBD2	TRBJ2-1	CASSFWTSGFNEQFF
TRBV27	NA	TRBJ2-1	CASSLDANEQFF
TRBV3-1	NA	TRBJ2-4	CASSHSRNRVSNIQYF
TRBV20-1	NA	TRBJ1-1	CSAIGAGPNTEAFF
TRBV5-1	NA	TRBJ2-2	CASRVLGSNTGELFF
TRBV18	TRBD2	TRBJ2-7	CASSSGLAFDYEQYF
TRBV2	TRBD1	TRBJ2-7	CASRDRGGNEQYF
TRBV6-1	TRBD1	TRBJ1-1	CASSVPTGAYTEAFF
TRBV5-6	TRBD1	TRBJ1-1	CASSFTGGEAFF
TRBV3-1	TRBD1	TRBJ1-1	CASSQDWDRDTEAFF
TRBV12-3/TRBV12-4	NA	TRBJ2-2	CASSWTVTNTGELFF
TRBV7-9	NA	TRBJ2-3	CASTSGYLGTDTQYF
TRBV2	NA	TRBJ2-2	CASSEKRTGELFF
TRBV11-2	TRBD1	TRBJ2-2	CASSHFDRAGELFF
TRBV24-1	TRBD1	TRBJ2-1	CATSEGQGYLVEFGNEQFF
TRBV20-1	NA	TRBJ1-5	CSARDVARGGQPQHF
TRBV11-2	TRBD1	TRBJ2-3	CASSLDKGPRGLADTQYF
TRBV7-9	NA	TRBJ1-2	CASSRSNRRLNYGYTF
TRBV5-1	TRBD2	TRBJ2-5	CASSTSGRGQETQYF
TRBV7-9	NA	TRBJ1-6	CASSLQRGSYNSPLHF
TRBV12-3/TRBV12-4	NA	TRBJ2-5	CASSRDSETQYF
TRBV27	NA	TRBJ2-7	CASSELGSPSYEQYF
TRBV10-1	NA	TRBJ1-3	CASSDRPRAGNTIYF
TRBV2	NA	TRBJ2-1	CASRKYNEQFF
TRBV6-1	NA	TRBJ2-1	CASSSQSNEQFF
TRBV11-2	TRBD1	TRBJ1-2	CASSFNRGKGLLGYGYTF
TRBV2	TRBD2	TRBJ2-2	CAIGTSGRTGELFF
TRBV24-1	NA	TRBJ2-7	CATSPGGTEQYF
TRBV18	TRBD2	TRBJ2-5	CASKRLAGDRQETQYF
TRBV30	NA	TRBJ1-2	CAWSPPPRVGLNYGYTF
TRBV5-1	NA	TRBJ2-1	CASSLDDHNEQFF
TRBV19	NA	TRBJ1-5	CASSPGPTGGQPQHF
TRBV30	TRBD1	TRBJ2-7	CAWKDRGYEQYF
TRBV28	NA	TRBJ1-2	CASRPVQANKDYGYTF
TRBV4-1	NA	TRBJ1-5	CASSQGRDITNQPQHF